One and the same sample provided the 27 T cell receptor beta chains below, sequenced in a study of blood T cell repertoires in COVID-19. Repertoires were generated with immunoSEQ multiplex PCR, while TCRdb's copy carries only in-frame clones and drops some. The data contain around 140,000 clones, 88% of them singletons. Input material: peripheral blood. These receptors were obtained from a woman aged 50 to 60 with acute or convalescent COVID-19.

Only one count was recorded for this clone. The rearrangement links TRBV11-2 to TRBJ2-1, with TRBD2 matching 11 bases. In germline, CDR1 is SGHAT, CDR2 FQNNGV. The CDR3 is made up of 16 amino acids. After removal of 4 bases from V and 8 bases from J, the junction contained 10 bases not matched to a gene. The CDR3 sequence: CASSSLLAGAGDEQFF. The CDR3 DNA reads TGTGCCAGCAGCTCATTACTAGCGGGGGCTGGGGATGAGCAGTTCTTC.

This rearrangement joins TRBV7-2 to TRBJ2-7; 9 nucleotides agree with TRBD2. The CDR3 is 14 amino acids. The germline V gene encodes CDR1 SGHTA and CDR2 FQGNSA. V shed 5 bases and J 6 bases; nucleotides not matched to a gene: 8. The CDR3 is CASSGGGAMVEQYF. CDR3 nucleotide sequence: TGTGCCAGCAGCGGCGGGGGGGCTATGGTCGAGCAGTACTTC.

The chain employs TRBV19 and TRBJ2-2, with TRBD2 matching 11 bases. Looked up from germline, CDR1 is LNHDA and CDR2 is SQIVND (reference sequence). This CDR3 spans 16 amino acids. V was clipped by 6 bases and J by 6 bases; unmatched bases: 9. Here the CDR3 reads CASRLAGGPYSGELFF. The CDR3, as DNA: TGTGCCAGTAGATTAGCGGGAGGGCCTTATTCCGGGGAGCTGTTTTTT.

The V call is TRBV9, the J call TRBJ2-7; D might be TRBD1 (6 bases). The CDR3 is made up of 16 amino acids. The V gene lost 4 bases and the J gene lost 1 base, with 18 bases spanning the gap. The germline V gene encodes CDR1 SGDLS and CDR2 YYNGEE. CDR3 coding DNA: TGTGCCAGCAGCCCTCCTGGGACAATCCCTTCCTACGAGCAGTACTTC. Translated: CASSPPGTIPSYEQYF.

In DNA form, the CDR3 reads TGTGCCAGCAGCTTACAGCAGACGGGAAGCGGCAATGAGCAGTTCTTC. Translated: CASSLQQTGSGNEQFF. The chain combines TRBV7-8 with TRBJ2-1; D might be TRBD2 (5 bases). This CDR3 is 16 amino acids long. Germline CDR1 and CDR2: SGHVS and FQNEAQ. V was shortened by 2 bases and J by 6 bases, with 17 bases between the two germline ends.

The rearrangement links TRBV29-1 to TRBJ2-7, with TRBD2 matching over 9 bases. This CDR3 is 15 amino acids long. The germline V gene encodes CDR1 SQVTM and CDR2 ANQGSEA. The junction had 8 bases not matched to a gene; V was cut back by 5 bases and J by 0 bases. CDR3 DNA sequence: TGCAGCGTTCCTGCAGCGGGGGGCTTCTCCTACGAGCAGTACTTC. Amino acids: CSVPAAGGFSYEQYF.

The chain carries TRBV5-1 and TRBJ2-7; possibly TRBD2 for D (6 bases). Trimming left V 0 bases short and J 2 bases short, with 15 bases between. Per the germline V gene, CDR1 is SGHRS and CDR2 is YFSETQ. The CDR3 sequence is 16 residues long. This CDR3 reads CASSLEQVAAPYEQYF. In DNA form, the CDR3 reads TGCGCCAGCAGCTTGGAACAGGTAGCGGCCCCCTACGAGCAGTACTTC.

V is TRBV18 and J is TRBJ1-5; 7 positions agree with TRBD1. The CDR3 covers 14 residues. With 5 bases clipped from V and 9 bases from J, the junction kept 10 bases outside the gene matches. The germline CDR1 and CDR2 sequences are KGHSH and LQKENI. CDR3 region: CASSSGTAEGPQHF. The CDR3 region has the DNA TGTGCCAGCTCATCTGGGACAGCCGAAGGGCCCCAGCATTTT.

V and J are TRBV7-8 and TRBJ1-6, with a tentative D call TRBD1 (6 bases). Germline lookup yields CDR1 SGHVS and CDR2 FQNEAQ. The CDR3 is made up of 14 amino acids. Trimming pared 5 bases from V and 2 bases from J, leaving 7 bases between. The CDR3 DNA reads TGTGCCAGCAGCCGGGACACCTATAATTCACCCCTCCACTTT. Translating gives CASSRDTYNSPLHF.

The chain uses TRBV30 and TRBJ1-1, with unresolved D. Per the germline V gene, CDR1 is GTSNPN and CDR2 is SVGIG (reference sequence). The CDR3 has 14 residues. The V end lost 0 bases, the J end lost 5 bases, and 13 bases lay between the germline ends. DNA for the CDR3: TGTGCCTGGAGTGTACTGGGTATGAGGACTGAAGCTTTCTTT. Its translation is CAWSVLGMRTEAFF.

This chain connects TRBV11-2 to TRBJ2-7; tentative D call: TRBD1 (5 bases). Germline V gene data show CDR1 as SGHAT and CDR2 as FQNNGV. The CDR3 consists of 15 residues. The V end lost 3 bases, the J end lost 2 bases, and 14 bases lay between the germline ends. CDR3 sequence (DNA): TGTGCCAGCAGCTTCCTCTCGACAGAGGCCTACGAGCAGTACTTC. Encoded protein: CASSFLSTEAYEQYF.

V is TRBV24-1 and J is TRBJ2-1, with 8 bases fitting TRBD1. Germline V lookup: CDR1 KGHDR, CDR2 SFDVKD. The V gene end was trimmed by 2 bases and the J gene end by 9 bases; junction bases not matched to a gene: 2. The CDR3 contains 13 residues. CDR3 in amino acids: CATSDWDRTEQFF. The DNA of the CDR3 is TGTGCCACCAGTGATTGGGACAGGACTGAGCAGTTCTTC.

The V gene is TRBV7-2, the J gene TRBJ2-5, with a tentative D call TRBD2 (6 bases). V lost 1 base, J lost 5 bases, and 14 bases lay in between. The CDR3 runs 15 residues. From germline, CDR1 is SGHTA and CDR2 FQGNSA. This chain's CDR3 is CASSLGGGSGETQYF. The CDR3, as DNA: TGTGCCAGCAGCTTAGGTGGAGGGAGTGGTGAGACCCAGTACTTC.

The chain recombines TRBV28 with TRBJ1-2; D gene ambiguous. Looked up from germline, CDR1 is MDHEN and CDR2 is SYDVKM. The V and J ends lost 4 bases and 5 bases respectively, with 8 bases between them. The CDR3 loop spans 12 amino acids. CDR3 DNA: TGTGCCAGCAGTTGGCAGAGGTATGGCTACACCTTC. This translates into CASSWQRYGYTF.

This clone came up once. The chain uses TRBV19 and TRBJ1-2; TRBD1 aligns across 7 bases. The CDR3 consists of 14 residues. J lost 5 bases, V lost 7 bases, and 10 bases had no gene match. From germline, CDR1 is LNHDA and CDR2 SQIVND (reference sequence). CDR3 DNA: TGTGCCAGTACCTCAGGGGGGCTGCTATATGGCTACACCTTC. It translates to CASTSGGLLYGYTF. Full variable domain (outside the CDR3, taken from reference TRBV19 and TRBJ1-2): DGGITQSPKYLFRKEGQNVTLSCEQNLNHDAMYWYRQDPGQGLRLIYYSQIVNDFQKGDIAEGYSVSREKKESFPLTVTSAQKNPTAFYLCASTSGGLLYGYTFGSGTRLTVV.

The chain joins TRBV9 to TRBJ2-1, with 8 bases lining up with TRBD2. Trimming took 0 bases from V and 4 from J; bases not matched to a gene: 6. The CDR3 runs to 16 residues. Germline loops: CDR1 SGDLS, CDR2 YYNGEE. The CDR3 nucleotides read TGTGCCAGCAGCGTAGGTGGCGGGGGGTCATACAATGAGCAGTTCTTC. Protein product: CASSVGGGGSYNEQFF.

The rearrangement joins TRBV27 to TRBJ1-2, with 7 bases aligning to TRBD1. V dropped 7 bases and J dropped 2; count of bases not matched to a gene: 7. CDR3 length: 14 amino acids. The germline CDR1 and CDR2 sequences are MNHEY and SMNVEV (reference sequence). The CDR3 nucleotides read TGTGCCAGCACTCCTTTAGGGGGCAACTATGGCTACACCTTC. Translation: CASTPLGGNYGYTF.

This clone was observed once. The J gene is TRBJ1-3, the V gene TRBV30; D is perhaps TRBD1 (5 bases). Trimming cost V 0 bases and J 4 bases, with 13 bases left between them. CDR3 length: 15 amino acids. Looked up from germline, CDR1 is GTSNPN and CDR2 is SVGIG (reference sequence). CDR3 in amino acids: CAWSVGASWGNTIYF. The CDR3 DNA reads TGTGCCTGGAGTGTAGGGGCTTCTTGGGGAAACACCATATATTTT.

A single count supports this clone. This chain joins TRBV7-2 and TRBJ2-7, with D hard to call. V gave up 5 bases and J gave up 4 bases, with 12 bases separating them. CDR1 is SGHTA and CDR2 is FQGNSA in the germline V gene. This CDR3 is 13 amino acids long. The CDR3 region is CASSPTLPYEQYF. As DNA, the CDR3 is TGTGCCAGCAGCCCCACTTTGCCTTACGAGCAGTACTTC.

The chain uses TRBV9 and TRBJ2-3, with D perhaps matching TRBD2 (5 bases). The CDR3 is 14 amino acids. Germline CDR1 reads SGDLS; CDR2 reads YYNGEE. Trimming left V 1 base short and J 1 base short, with 7 bases between. This CDR3 reads CASSVRRGTDTQYF. In nucleotides, the CDR3 is TGTGCCAGCAGCGTACGGCGGGGCACAGATACGCAGTATTTT.

This clone showed up just once. V usage is TRBV10-1 and J usage is TRBJ1-2; 8 bases line up with TRBD1. The CDR3 extends over 12 amino acids. Germline lookup yields CDR1 WNHNN and CDR2 SYGVQD (reference sequence). The V gene end was trimmed by 8 bases and the J gene end by 3 bases; junction bases not matched to a gene: 2. The CDR3: CASSDRDYGYTF. The CDR3 DNA is TGCGCCAGCTCGGACAGGGACTATGGCTACACCTTC.

CDR3 DNA: TGTGCCCTCAGCGGGGTTGAAGACTCTGGAAACACCATATATTTT. Translating it yields CALSGVEDSGNTIYF. The rearrangement links TRBV2 to TRBJ1-3, with D uncertain. The CDR3 length is 15 residues. Looked up from germline, CDR1 is SNHLY and CDR2 is FYNNEI. V shed 11 bases and J shed 0 bases, with 17 bases lying between them.

A few counts support this clone. The gene calls are TRBV12-3 or TRBV12-4 and TRBJ2-5; D is ambiguous. The ends were cut back, 9 bases at V and 2 bases at J, with 13 bases in the middle. The CDR3 has 13 residues. DNA for the CDR3: TGTGCCAGTCCGGTCGGGTATCAAGAGACCCAGTACTTC. Amino acid sequence: CASPVGYQETQYF.

The chain recombines TRBV3-1 (or the pseudogene TRBV3-2) with TRBJ2-5; 8 bases are a match to TRBD2. The CDR3 covers 18 residues. V trimming: 0 bases; J trimming: 7 bases; junction bases outside the gene matches: 16. CDR1 and CDR2 from the germline V gene are LGHDT and YNNKEL (reference sequence). CDR3 sequence reads: CASSQDRAVAGLLGTQYF. In DNA form, the CDR3 reads TGTGCCAGCAGCCAAGATAGAGCGGTAGCGGGGCTCCTTGGGACCCAGTACTTC.

The rearrangement links TRBV12-2 to TRBJ2-3; the D call in the table, TRBD2, was not verified against the DNA. TRBV12-2 is classified as a pseudogene. CDR3 length: 19 amino acids. The CDR3 loop reads CASRLKALQIGEKWDTQYF. CDR3 in DNA: TGTGCAAGTCGCTTAAAGGCGCTTCAAATAGGAGAGAAATGGGATACGCAGTATTTT.

The chain combines TRBV7-3 with TRBJ1-2; the D is unclear. Trimming pared 5 bases from V and 8 bases from J, leaving 18 bases between. In germline, CDR1 is SGHTA, CDR2 FQGTGA. The CDR3 contains 14 residues. CDR3 region: CASSPTSTSSGYTF. The DNA for the CDR3 is TGTGCCAGCAGCCCGACAAGCACAAGTTCGGGCTACACCTTC.

V and J are TRBV7-3 and TRBJ2-1; no clear D gene. Germline V lookup: CDR1 SGHTA, CDR2 FQGTGA. The CDR3 is 14 amino acids. Trimming cost V 5 bases and J 5 bases, with 13 bases left between them. CDR3 residues: CASSNHNSNNEQFF. The DNA of the CDR3 is TGTGCCAGCAGCAACCACAATTCGAACAATGAGCAGTTCTTC.